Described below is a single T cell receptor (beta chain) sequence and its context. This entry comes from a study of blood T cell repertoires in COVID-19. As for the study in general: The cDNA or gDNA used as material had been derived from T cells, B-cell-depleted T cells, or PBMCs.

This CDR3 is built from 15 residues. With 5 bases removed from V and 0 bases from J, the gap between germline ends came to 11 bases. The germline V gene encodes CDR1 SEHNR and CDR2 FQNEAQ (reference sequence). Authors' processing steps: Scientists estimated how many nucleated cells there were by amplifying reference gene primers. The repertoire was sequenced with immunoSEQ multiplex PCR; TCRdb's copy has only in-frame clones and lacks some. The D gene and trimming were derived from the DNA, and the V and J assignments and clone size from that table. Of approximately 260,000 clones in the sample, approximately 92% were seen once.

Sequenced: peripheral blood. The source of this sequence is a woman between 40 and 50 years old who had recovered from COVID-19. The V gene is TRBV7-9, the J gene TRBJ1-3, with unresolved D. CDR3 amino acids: CASSPTAVSGNTIYF. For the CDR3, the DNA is TGTGCCAGCAGCCCCACAGCGGTCTCTGGAAACACCATATATTTT.